This T cell receptor (beta chain) was documented in a study of STAT5B mutations in CD4+ large granular lymphocyte leukemia. Germline V gene data show CDR1 as SGHAT and CDR2 as FQNNGV. The CDR3 is 17 amino acids. Trimming shortened V by 5 bases and J by 3 bases, and 19 bases separated the two germline ends. Profiling relied on immunoSEQ multiplex PCR, and the TCRdb table lists in-frame clones only, not all of them. Of some 40,000 clones in the sample, about 86% were seen once. The sequence came from a human donor in good health. Sequencing used CD4+ T cells from blood buffy coats. The chain couples TRBV11-2 to TRBJ1-4; the D gene is possibly TRBD1 (5 bases). For the CDR3, the DNA is TGTGCCAGCAGCGGCACAGGCGCCCCAAGGGCTAATGAAAAACTGTTTTTT. This gives the protein CASSGTGAPRANEKLFF.